This entry lists 10 T cell receptor beta chains sequenced from one sample in a study of shared clonotypes between healthy human individuals. Naive CD8 isolation took CD45RO-negative cells positively selected for CCR7 and excluded terminally differentiated effector memory CD45RA+ cells. The assay was immunoSEQ multiplex PCR, and TCRdb's table has in-frame clones only and misses some. The data show about 700,000 clones, around 90% seen once. Sequencing used naive CD8+ T cells sorted from blood. The receptor set was obtained from a man younger than 40 in good health.

This chain connects TRBV19 to TRBJ2-7, with D possibly matching TRBD1 (5 bases). CDR1 is LNHDA and CDR2 is SQIVND in the germline V gene (reference sequence). Trimming cost V 5 bases and J 3 bases, with 17 bases left between them. The CDR3 sequence is 15 residues long. The CDR3 nucleotides read TGTGCCAGTAGTGCCGCGGCGGATACAGGCTACGAGCAGTACTTC. It translates to CASSAAADTGYEQYF.

The CDR3 loop reads CASSSASTGYTF. The CDR3 bases are TGTGCCAGCAGTTCCGCGTCGACTGGCTACACCTTC. The rearrangement links TRBV28 to TRBJ1-2; D gene unclear. Germline V CDR1 and CDR2: MDHEN, SYDVKM. V was clipped by 4 bases and J by 7 bases, with 10 bases between them. The CDR3 sequence is 12 residues long.

The chain uses TRBV28 and TRBJ2-3; the match to TRBD2 covers 7 bases. V trimming: 6 bases; J trimming: 6 bases; junction bases outside the gene matches: 12. CDR3 length: 15 amino acids. CDR1 is MDHEN, CDR2 SYDVKM, per germline. The DNA for the CDR3 is TGTGCCAGCAGCCTGGACTCGTCGCGGGGGGATACGCAGTATTTT. This translates into CASSLDSSRGDTQYF. Using reference TRBV28 and TRBJ2-3 for the parts outside the CDR3, the full variable domain is DVKVTQSSRYLVKRTGEKVFLECVQDMDHENMFWYRQDPGLGLRLIYFSYDVKMKEKGDIPEGYSVSREKKERFSLILESASTNQTSMYLCASSLDSSRGDTQYFGPGTRLTVL.

The chain carries TRBV5-4 and TRBJ2-3, with TRBD2 matching 13 bases. CDR1 SGHNT and CDR2 YYREEE come from the germline V gene (reference sequence). V trimming: 4 bases; J trimming: 0 bases; junction bases outside the gene matches: 11. The CDR3 consists of 19 residues. CDR3 region: CASSPAGTSGIPSTDTQYF. CDR3 DNA: TGTGCCAGCAGCCCCGCCGGGACTAGCGGGATCCCTAGCACAGATACGCAGTATTTT.

This clone was recorded at least ten times. The rearrangement joins TRBV18 to TRBJ2-1, with 10 positions matching TRBD1. The junction had 4 bases not matched to a gene; V was cut back by 6 bases and J by 2 bases. From germline, CDR1 is KGHSH and CDR2 LQKENI. This CDR3 is built from 15 residues. The CDR3 nucleotides are TGTGCCAGCTCGGAAGGGACAGGGGCCTACAATGAGCAGTTCTTC. As protein: CASSEGTGAYNEQFF.

The chain has TRBV7-9 and TRBJ2-4; 7 positions agree with TRBD2. The length of the CDR3 is 17 residues. V lost 3 bases to trimming and J lost 3 bases; unmatched junction nucleotides: 11. The germline V gene encodes CDR1 SEHNR and CDR2 FQNEAQ (reference sequence). For the CDR3, the DNA is TGTGCCAGCAGCTTGGTCCCGGGGAGGGGCATCAAAAACATTCAGTACTTC. Translation: CASSLVPGRGIKNIQYF.

The chain couples TRBV29-1 to TRBJ2-5; 14 nucleotides agree with TRBD2. The CDR3 length is 14 residues. The trim removed 7 bases at V and 11 bases at J, leaving 12 bases unmatched. The germline V gene has CDR1 SQVTM and CDR2 ANQGSEA. The CDR3: CSAWGLAGVGEQYF. Here the CDR3 DNA reads TGCAGCGCGTGGGGACTAGCGGGGGTCGGGGAGCAGTACTTC.

This rearrangement joins TRBV29-1 to TRBJ1-1, with 7 positions matching TRBD1. V was pared by 7 bases and J by 6 bases, with 8 bases of the junction left unmatched. The CDR3 covers 12 residues. From germline, CDR1 is SQVTM and CDR2 ANQGSEA. CDR3 in amino acids: CSGGGQQPEAFF. In DNA, the CDR3 is TGCAGCGGTGGGGGACAGCAACCTGAAGCTTTCTTT.

The chain has TRBV10-3 and TRBJ2-3, with D uncertain. V gave up 6 bases and J gave up 1 base, with 8 bases separating them. There are 13 residues in the CDR3. CDR1 and CDR2 from the germline V gene are ENHRY and SYGVKD. The CDR3 nucleotides are TGTGCCATCAGCGGAGTTCGCACAGATACGCAGTATTTT. Its translation is CAISGVRTDTQYF.

This chain uses TRBV27 with TRBJ2-5, with D perhaps matching TRBD2 (6 bases). V was clipped by 5 bases and J by 3 bases, with 16 bases between them. The length of the CDR3 is 15 residues. CDR1 MNHEY and CDR2 SMNVEV come from the germline V gene (reference sequence). The CDR3 DNA sequence: TGTGCCAGCAGTACGGGACTCCGATCAGAAGAGACCCAGTACTTC. It encodes CASSTGLRSEETQYF.